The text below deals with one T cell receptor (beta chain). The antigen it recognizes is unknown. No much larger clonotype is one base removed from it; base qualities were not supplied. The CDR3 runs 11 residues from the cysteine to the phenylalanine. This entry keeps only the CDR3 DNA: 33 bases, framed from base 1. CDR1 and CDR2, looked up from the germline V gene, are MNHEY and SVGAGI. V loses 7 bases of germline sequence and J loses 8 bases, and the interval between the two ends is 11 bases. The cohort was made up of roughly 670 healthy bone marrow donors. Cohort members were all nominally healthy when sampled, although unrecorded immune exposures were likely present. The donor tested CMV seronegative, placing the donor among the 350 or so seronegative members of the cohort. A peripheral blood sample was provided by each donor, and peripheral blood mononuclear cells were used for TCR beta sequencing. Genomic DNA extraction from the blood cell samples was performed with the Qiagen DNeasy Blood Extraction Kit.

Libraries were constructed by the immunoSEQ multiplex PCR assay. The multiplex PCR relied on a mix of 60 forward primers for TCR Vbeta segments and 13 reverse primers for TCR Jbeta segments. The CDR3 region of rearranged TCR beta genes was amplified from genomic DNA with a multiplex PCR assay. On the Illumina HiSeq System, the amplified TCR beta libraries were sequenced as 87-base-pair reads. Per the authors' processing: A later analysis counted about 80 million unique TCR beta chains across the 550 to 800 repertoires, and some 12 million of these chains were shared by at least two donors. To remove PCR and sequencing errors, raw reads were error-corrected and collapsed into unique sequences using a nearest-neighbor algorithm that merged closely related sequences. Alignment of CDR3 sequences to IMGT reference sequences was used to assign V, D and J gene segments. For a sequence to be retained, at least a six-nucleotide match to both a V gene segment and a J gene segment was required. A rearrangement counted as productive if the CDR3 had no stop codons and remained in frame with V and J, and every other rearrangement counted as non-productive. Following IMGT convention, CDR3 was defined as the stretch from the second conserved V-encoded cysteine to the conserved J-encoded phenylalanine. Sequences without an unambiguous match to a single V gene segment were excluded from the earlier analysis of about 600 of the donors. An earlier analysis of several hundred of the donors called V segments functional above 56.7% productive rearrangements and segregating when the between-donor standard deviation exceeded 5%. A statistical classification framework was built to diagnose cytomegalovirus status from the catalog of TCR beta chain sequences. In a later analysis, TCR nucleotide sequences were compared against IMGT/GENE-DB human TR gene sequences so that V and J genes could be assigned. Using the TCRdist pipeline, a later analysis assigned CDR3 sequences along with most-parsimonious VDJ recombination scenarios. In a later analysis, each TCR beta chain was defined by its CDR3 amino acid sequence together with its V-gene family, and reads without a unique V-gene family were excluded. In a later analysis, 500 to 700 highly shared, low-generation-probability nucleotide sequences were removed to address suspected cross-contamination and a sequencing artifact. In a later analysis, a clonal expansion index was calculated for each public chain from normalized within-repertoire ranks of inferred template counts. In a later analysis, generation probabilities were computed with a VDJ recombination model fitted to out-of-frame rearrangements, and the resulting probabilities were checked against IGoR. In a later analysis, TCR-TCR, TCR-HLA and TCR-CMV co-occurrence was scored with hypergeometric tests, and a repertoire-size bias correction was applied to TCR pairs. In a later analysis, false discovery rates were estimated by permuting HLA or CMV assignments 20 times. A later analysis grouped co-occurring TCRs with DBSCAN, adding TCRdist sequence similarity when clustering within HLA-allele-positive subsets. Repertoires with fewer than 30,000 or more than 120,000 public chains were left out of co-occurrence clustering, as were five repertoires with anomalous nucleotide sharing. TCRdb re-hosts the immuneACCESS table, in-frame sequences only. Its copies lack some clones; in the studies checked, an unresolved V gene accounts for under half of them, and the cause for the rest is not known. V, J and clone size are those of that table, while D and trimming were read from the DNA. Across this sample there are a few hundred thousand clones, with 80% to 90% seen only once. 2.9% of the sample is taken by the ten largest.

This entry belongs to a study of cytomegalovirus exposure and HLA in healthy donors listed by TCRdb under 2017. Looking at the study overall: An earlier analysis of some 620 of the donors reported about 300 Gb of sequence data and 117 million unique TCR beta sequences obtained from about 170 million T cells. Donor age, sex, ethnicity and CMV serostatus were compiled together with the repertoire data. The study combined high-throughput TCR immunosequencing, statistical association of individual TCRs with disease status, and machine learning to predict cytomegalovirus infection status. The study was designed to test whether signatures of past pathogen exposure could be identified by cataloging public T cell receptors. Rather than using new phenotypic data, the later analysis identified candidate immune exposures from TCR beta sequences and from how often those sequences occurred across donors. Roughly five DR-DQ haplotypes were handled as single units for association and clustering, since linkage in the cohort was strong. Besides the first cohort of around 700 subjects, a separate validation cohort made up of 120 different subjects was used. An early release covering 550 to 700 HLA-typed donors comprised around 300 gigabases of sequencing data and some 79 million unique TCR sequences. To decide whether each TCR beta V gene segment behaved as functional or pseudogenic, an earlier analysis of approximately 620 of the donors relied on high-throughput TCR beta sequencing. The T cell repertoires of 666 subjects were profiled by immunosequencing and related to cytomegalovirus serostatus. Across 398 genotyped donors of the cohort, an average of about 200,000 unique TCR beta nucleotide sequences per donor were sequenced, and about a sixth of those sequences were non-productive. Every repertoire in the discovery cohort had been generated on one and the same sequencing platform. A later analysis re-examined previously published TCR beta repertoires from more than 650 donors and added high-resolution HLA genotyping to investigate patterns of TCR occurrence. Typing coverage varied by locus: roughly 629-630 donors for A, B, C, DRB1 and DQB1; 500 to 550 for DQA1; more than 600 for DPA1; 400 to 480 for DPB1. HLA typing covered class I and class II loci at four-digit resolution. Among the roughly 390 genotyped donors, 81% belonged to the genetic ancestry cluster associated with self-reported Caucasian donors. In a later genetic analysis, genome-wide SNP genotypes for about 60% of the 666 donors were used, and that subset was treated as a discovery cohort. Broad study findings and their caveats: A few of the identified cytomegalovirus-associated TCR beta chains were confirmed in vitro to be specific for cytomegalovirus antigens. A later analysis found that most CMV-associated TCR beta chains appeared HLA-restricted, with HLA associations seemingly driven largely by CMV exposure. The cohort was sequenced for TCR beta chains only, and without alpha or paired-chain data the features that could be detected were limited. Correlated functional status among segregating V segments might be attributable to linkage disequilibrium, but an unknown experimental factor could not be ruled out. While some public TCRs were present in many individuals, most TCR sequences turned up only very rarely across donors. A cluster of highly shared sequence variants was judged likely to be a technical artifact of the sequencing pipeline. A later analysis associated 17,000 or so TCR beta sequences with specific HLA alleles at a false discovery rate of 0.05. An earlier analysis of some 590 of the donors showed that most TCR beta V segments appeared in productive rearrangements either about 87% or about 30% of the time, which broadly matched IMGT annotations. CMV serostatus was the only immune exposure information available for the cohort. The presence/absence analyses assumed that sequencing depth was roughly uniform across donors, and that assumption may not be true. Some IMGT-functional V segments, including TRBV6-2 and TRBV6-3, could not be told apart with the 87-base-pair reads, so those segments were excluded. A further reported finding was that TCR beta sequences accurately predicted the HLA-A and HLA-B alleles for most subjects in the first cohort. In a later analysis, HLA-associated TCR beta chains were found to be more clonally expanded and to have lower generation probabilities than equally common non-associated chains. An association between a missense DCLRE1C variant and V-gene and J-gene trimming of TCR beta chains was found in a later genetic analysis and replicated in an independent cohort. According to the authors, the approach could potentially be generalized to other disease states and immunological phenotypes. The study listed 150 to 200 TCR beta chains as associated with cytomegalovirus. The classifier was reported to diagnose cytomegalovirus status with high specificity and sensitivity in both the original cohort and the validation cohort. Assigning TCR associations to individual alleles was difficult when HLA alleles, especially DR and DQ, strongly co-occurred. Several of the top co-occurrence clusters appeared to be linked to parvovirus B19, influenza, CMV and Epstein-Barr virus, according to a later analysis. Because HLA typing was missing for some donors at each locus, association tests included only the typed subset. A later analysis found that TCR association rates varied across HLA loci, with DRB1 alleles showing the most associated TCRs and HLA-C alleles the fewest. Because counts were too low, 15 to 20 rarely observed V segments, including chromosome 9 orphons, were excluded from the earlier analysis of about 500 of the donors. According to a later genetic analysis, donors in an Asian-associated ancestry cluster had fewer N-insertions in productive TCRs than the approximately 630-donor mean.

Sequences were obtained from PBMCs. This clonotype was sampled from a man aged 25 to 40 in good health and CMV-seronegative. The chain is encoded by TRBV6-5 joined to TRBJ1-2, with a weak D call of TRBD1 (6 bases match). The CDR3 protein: CASTGVKGYTF. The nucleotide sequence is TGTGCCAGCACAGGGGTGAAAGGCTACACCTTC.